These T cell receptor beta chains were read from a single sample in a study of PD-1 blockade in classical Hodgkin lymphoma. The table came from immunoSEQ multiplex PCR; TCRdb's copy has only in-frame clones and leaves some out. This sample has around 29,000 clones; 65% to 85% occur once, and the top ten carry over 0.6%. The material was CD4+ T cells from blood, obtained before the fourth cycle of nivolumab. The receptor source for this set is a human donor with classical Hodgkin lymphoma. Each CDR3 is given with its conserved first and last residue. The D gene is left open where the match is weak. Clone size is shown for a subset of rows, as once, few, many or a class of expanded clone.

>TRBV5-1|NA|NA|TRBJ2-4
CASSLERDNFKNIQYF
TGCGCCAGCAGCTTGGAGCGGGACAACTTCAAAAACATTCAGTACTTC
>TRBV21-1|few|NA|TRBJ1-5
CASSTGTGLRGRSNQPQHF
TGTGCCAGCAGCACCGGGACAGGCCTCCGCGGGAGGAGCAATCAGCCCCAGCATTTT
>TRBV5-1|NA|NA|TRBJ2-6
CACRESSGANVLTF
TGCGCATGTAGGGAATCATCCGGGGCCAACGTCCTGACTTTC
>TRBV5-1|NA|NA|TRBJ2-5
CASSLADVRTQETQYF
TGCGCCAGCAGCTTGGCCGATGTCAGGACCCAAGAGACCCAGTACTTC
>TRBV5-5|NA|NA|TRBJ1-1
CASSNRVGQGTEAFF
TGTGCCAGCAGCAACCGGGTTGGTCAGGGCACTGAAGCTTTCTTT
>TRBV11-2|NA|TRBD1|TRBJ1-4
CASNLGQGGGNEKLFF
TGTGCCAGCAACCTCGGACAGGGTGGGGGGAATGAAAAACTGTTTTTT
>TRBV30|few|NA|TRBJ1-2
CAWDLGWDHGYTF
TGTGCCTGGGATCTGGGGTGGGATCATGGCTACACCTTC
>TRBV19|NA|NA|TRBJ1-2
CASRGEGYGYTF
TGTGCCAGTAGGGGGGAGGGGTATGGCTACACCTTC
>TRBV5-1|NA|NA|TRBJ2-1
CASSLLVSEGEQFF
TGCGCCAGCAGCCTACTAGTTAGCGAGGGGGAGCAGTTCTTC
>TRBV18|NA|TRBD2|TRBJ2-3
CASSPGTSGGRDTQYF
TGTGCCAGCTCACCCGGGACTAGCGGGGGCCGGGATACGCAGTATTTT
>TRBV5-1|NA|TRBD1|TRBJ1-1
CASSLRQGANTEAFF
TGCGCCAGCAGCTTGCGACAGGGCGCGAACACTGAAGCTTTCTTT
>TRBV5-1|few|NA|TRBJ1-1
CASSTEAGIEAFF
TGCGCCAGCAGCACGGAGGCGGGTATTGAAGCTTTCTTT
>TRBV6-6|NA|TRBD1|TRBJ2-3
CASNQQGIGADTQYF
TGTGCCAGCAACCAACAGGGGATAGGGGCAGATACGCAGTATTTT
>TRBV7-3|NA|TRBD1|TRBJ1-1
CASSSGTGHTEAFF
TGTGCCAGCAGCTCCGGGACAGGGCACACTGAAGCTTTCTTT
>TRBV11-2|NA|NA|TRBJ1-2
CASSRIRGRSYGYTF
TGTGCCAGCAGCCGCATTAGAGGACGGTCCTATGGCTACACCTTC
>TRBV5-1|NA|NA|TRBJ1-2
CASSLDEGSYGYTF
TGCGCCAGCAGCTTGGATGAGGGTTCGTATGGCTACACCTTC
>TRBV5-1|few|NA|TRBJ1-2
CASSPVVGNPSGGYTF
TGCGCCAGCAGCCCCGTTGTGGGCAATCCGTCGGGTGGCTACACCTTC
>TRBV30|NA|TRBD1|TRBJ2-7
CAWNYLGQGKQYF
TGTGCCTGGAACTATTTGGGACAGGGGAAGCAGTACTTC
>TRBV7-9|NA|TRBD2|TRBJ2-1
CASSFGGEQFF
TGTGCCAGCAGCTTCGGGGGGGAGCAGTTCTTC
>TRBV6-5|NA|TRBD1|TRBJ2-1
CASSWTTGSSYNEQFF
TGTGCCAGCAGTTGGACGACAGGGAGCTCCTACAATGAGCAGTTCTTC
>TRBV19|NA|NA|TRBJ2-4
CASKPPGENIQYF
TGTGCCAGTAAGCCGCCAGGTGAGAACATTCAGTACTTC
>TRBV10-1|few|NA|TRBJ1-6
CASSEYREGQSPLHF
TGCGCCAGCAGTGAGTACAGGGAAGGACAATCACCCCTCCACTTT
>TRBV7-2|NA|NA|TRBJ2-3
CASSSLVATDTQYF
TGTGCCAGCAGCTCGCTTGTGGCCACAGATACGCAGTATTTT
>TRBV5-1|NA|TRBD1|TRBJ1-1
CASSLPGTANTEAFF
TGCGCCAGCAGCTTGCCAGGGACAGCAAACACTGAAGCTTTCTTT
>TRBV5-1|few|NA|TRBJ1-4
CASSLQGNEKLFF
TGCGCCAGCAGTTTACAGGGTAATGAAAAACTGTTTTTT
>TRBV5-6|NA|NA|TRBJ2-7
CASSWGWRDEQYF
TGTGCCAGCAGCTGGGGGTGGCGGGACGAGCAGTACTTC
>TRBV10-1|NA|NA|TRBJ2-2
CASSDVAGLETGELFF
TGCGCCAGCAGTGATGTGGCAGGGTTGGAGACCGGGGAGCTGTTTTTT
>TRBV5-1|NA|NA|TRBJ2-3
CASGSSTDTQYF
TGCGCCAGCGGGTCCAGCACAGATACGCAGTATTTT
>TRBV6-5|NA|NA|TRBJ1-3
CASSPGASSGNTIYF
TGTGCCAGCAGTCCGGGCGCAAGCTCTGGAAACACCATATATTTT
>TRBV6-6|NA|TRBD2|TRBJ2-7
CASSGSGGVSYEQYF
TGTGCCAGTAGCGGTAGCGGGGGAGTCTCCTACGAGCAGTACTTC
>TRBV5-5|NA|TRBD2|TRBJ2-1
CASSDLAGEQFF
TGTGCCAGCAGCGACTTAGCGGGGGAGCAGTTCTTC
>TRBV5-1|NA|NA|TRBJ1-3
CASSLDTSGNTIYF
TGCGCCAGCAGCTTGGACACCTCTGGAAACACCATATATTTT
>TRBV6-5|NA|TRBD1|TRBJ2-7
CASRTDTGVRGEQYF
TGTGCCAGCAGAACGGATACAGGGGTGCGCGGCGAGCAGTACTTC
>TRBV29-1|NA|TRBD1|TRBJ1-2
CSVPGQGANGYTF
TGCAGCGTTCCGGGACAGGGGGCTAATGGCTACACCTTC
>TRBV5-1|few|NA|TRBJ2-7
CASSQGQSYEQYF
TGCGCCAGCAGCCAGGGACAATCCTACGAGCAGTACTTC
>TRBV5-1|NA|TRBD2|TRBJ2-3
CASSSGAGGTDTQYF
TGCGCCAGCAGCTCCGGAGCGGGGGGGACAGATACGCAGTATTTT
>TRBV7-9|NA|TRBD1|TRBJ2-5
CASSFRTGGGETQYF
TGTGCCAGCAGCTTTCGGACAGGGGGCGGGGAGACCCAGTACTTC
>TRBV5-1|NA|NA|TRBJ2-3
CASSFTDTQYF
TGCGCCAGCAGCTTCACAGATACGCAGTATTTT
>TRBV5-1|NA|NA|TRBJ2-1
CASSIRGNNEQFF
TGCGCCAGCAGCATAAGGGGTAACAATGAGCAGTTCTTC
>TRBV2|NA|NA|TRBJ2-3
CASKDARGGLTDTQYF
TGTGCCAGCAAAGATGCCAGGGGGGGATTAACAGATACGCAGTATTTT
>TRBV5-1|NA|TRBD1|TRBJ2-1
CASSMGTGDEQFF
TGCGCCAGCAGCATGGGGACAGGGGATGAGCAGTTCTTC
>TRBV10-3|NA|TRBD1|TRBJ1-4
CAISEAGTGYEKLFF
TGTGCCATCAGTGAGGCCGGGACAGGGTATGAAAAACTGTTTTTT
>TRBV30|NA|NA|TRBJ1-5
CAWSVLVPDPNQPQHF
TGTGCCTGGAGTGTACTGGTCCCTGACCCAAATCAGCCCCAGCATTTT
>TRBV5-6|few|NA|TRBJ1-6
CASSLDRISPLHF
TGTGCCAGCAGCTTGGACAGGATTTCACCCCTCCACTTT
>TRBV5-1|NA|TRBD2|TRBJ2-5
CASSPGLAGDYQETQYF
TGCGCCAGCAGCCCAGGACTAGCGGGGGACTACCAAGAGACCCAGTACTTC
>TRBV5-4|NA|NA|TRBJ1-2
CASSLGPVRGYGYTF
TGTGCCAGCAGCCTGGGCCCAGTCCGGGGGTATGGCTACACCTTC